The rows below give T cell receptor beta chains drawn from one sample of a study of blood T cell repertoires in COVID-19. Profiling relied on immunoSEQ multiplex PCR, and the TCRdb table lists in-frame clones only, not all of them. Seen here are some 200,000 clones, around 81% observed once, and the top ten hold 9.5% to 12%. Sequenced: peripheral blood. The receptors were gathered from a middle-aged woman with COVID-19, enrolled during active disease. Each CDR3 is given with its conserved first and last residue. The D gene is left open where the match is weak. The listing skips clone size in some rows; elsewhere it reads once, few, many or a size class.

cdr3_nt cdr3_aa d_call v_call clone_size j_call
TGTGCCAGCAGTGAAAATCCCCGAGGGAACACTGAAGCTTTCTTT CASSENPRGNTEAFF . TRBV6-1 . TRBJ1-1
TGTGCCAGCAGTGAGTGGACTAGCGGGGAGACCCAGTACTTC CASSEWTSGETQYF TRBD2 TRBV2 . TRBJ2-5
TGTGCCAGCAGTTACTTAGGGACAGGGGAGGAGACCCAGTACTTC CASSYLGTGEETQYF TRBD1 TRBV6-5 few TRBJ2-5
TGTGCCAGCACCCCAGGGGCCATGGAGACCCAGTACTTC CASTPGAMETQYF . TRBV2 . TRBJ2-5
TGCAGTGCTACCCGCAATGAGCAGTTCTTC CSATRNEQFF . TRBV20-1 . TRBJ2-1
TGTGCCAGCAGTGAGAGACAGGGGAGGGGCAATCAGCCCCAGCATTTT CASSERQGRGNQPQHF TRBD1 TRBV6-1 . TRBJ1-5
TGTGCCAGCCATATTGACAGTAGCAATCAGCCCCAGCATTTT CASHIDSSNQPQHF . TRBV6-6 . TRBJ1-5
TGTGCCAGCAGTCCCTCGGGCAATCAGCCCCAGCATTTT CASSPSGNQPQHF . TRBV6-5 . TRBJ1-5
TGTGCCAGCAGTTTATTGGCCGGGTTTAGCACAGATACGCAGTATTTT CASSLLAGFSTDTQYF . TRBV28 . TRBJ2-3
TGTGCCAGCAGCATTAATGCGGCAAGGCAAGCTTTCTTT CASSINAARQAFF . TRBV7-2 . TRBJ1-1
TGTGCCAGCAGCTTGTTCGGCGGCGGGGGGGCATCGGCAGATACGCAGTATTTT CASSLFGGGGASADTQYF TRBD2 TRBV5-4 . TRBJ2-3
TGTGCCAGCTCACCAGTTCTTAGCGGGGGCCGGGATACGCAGTATTTT CASSPVLSGGRDTQYF TRBD2 TRBV18 . TRBJ2-3
TGTGCCAGCAGTGGTGGTGTCGGGAGGAATCAGCCCCAGCATTTT CASSGGVGRNQPQHF . TRBV2 . TRBJ1-5
TGTGCCAGCAGCCCTGGCTCGACAGCGACAGATACGCAGTATTTT CASSPGSTATDTQYF . TRBV7-3 . TRBJ2-3
TGTGCCAGCAGCCCGCGGACTAGCGGGATCGAGTTCTTC CASSPRTSGIEFF TRBD2 TRBV14 . TRBJ2-1
TGTGCCTGGAGTGGGACAGTACGGAGCTCCTACGAGCAGTACTTC CAWSGTVRSSYEQYF . TRBV30 . TRBJ2-7
TGTGCCAGCAGGCAGGACAGCTCTGGAAACACCATATATTTT CASRQDSSGNTIYF . TRBV18 . TRBJ1-3
TGTGCCAGTACCCCGACAGGGGGCTTCTACGAGCAGTACTTC CASTPTGGFYEQYF TRBD1 TRBV19 . TRBJ2-7
TGTGCCAGCAGCAAAGCAGGAACAGAAGGCTACACCTTC CASSKAGTEGYTF . TRBV21-1 . TRBJ1-2
TGCGCCAGCAGCCAAGATGGACGCGGGGCGAACACTGAAGCTTTCTTT CASSQDGRGANTEAFF . TRBV4-1 once TRBJ1-1
TGTGCCAGCACAGGCAACTATAATTCACCCCTCCACTTT CASTGNYNSPLHF . TRBV28 . TRBJ1-6
TGTGCCAGCAGTCCTGACAGGCTAAGGCATTACGAGCAGTACTTC CASSPDRLRHYEQYF . TRBV2 . TRBJ2-7
TGTGCCAGCAGTTTACAGGGGGCTTATGGAAACACCATATATTTT CASSLQGAYGNTIYF TRBD1 TRBV6-5 . TRBJ1-3
TGTGCCAGCAGTTACAGCAGGGGCCAAGAGACCCAGTACTTC CASSYSRGQETQYF . TRBV6-5 . TRBJ2-5
TGTGCCAGCAGCTTTAGCGGGGGGGCCAGAAAGACCCAGTACTTC CASSFSGGARKTQYF TRBD2 TRBV7-2 few TRBJ2-5
TGTGCCTGGAGTGGACTTGGCACTGAAGCTTTCTTT CAWSGLGTEAFF . TRBV30 . TRBJ1-1
TGTGCCAGCAGCTTACAAGATACGCAGTATTTT CASSLQDTQYF . TRBV13 . TRBJ2-3
TGTGCCAGTAGGGTCGGACAGGGCTCTGGGGCCAACGTCCTGACTTTC CASRVGQGSGANVLTF TRBD1 TRBV19 . TRBJ2-6
TGTGCCAGCAGTGGAGGGCCACTATCCTCCTACGAGCAGTACTTC CASSGGPLSSYEQYF . TRBV28 once TRBJ2-7